The entry that follows covers one TCR beta chain sequence. Its antigen is unidentified. This entry is derived from a study of cytomegalovirus exposure and HLA in healthy donors. Study in general: The roughly 120 validation repertoires matched the roughly 650 first-cohort repertoires in platform, a later analysis reported. Findings of the study overall: Cytomegalovirus association was listed for roughly 160 TCR beta chains. Subsequent analysis of the approximately 110 validation repertoires found a tendency for first-cohort TCR clusters to co-occur.

Sequencing used immunoSEQ multiplex PCR; TCRdb keeps in-frame clones, though not all of them. The sample has some 220,000 clones, about nine tenths seen once. V was clipped by 3 bases and J by 6 bases; unmatched bases: 8. This CDR3 has 16 residues. Looked up from germline, CDR1 is SGHRS and CDR2 is YFSETQ. Sequencing used PBMCs. J is TRBJ2-3 and V is TRBV5-1; 12 nucleotides line up with TRBD2. The source of this sequence is a woman aged 18-30 years in good health and CMV-seronegative. The CDR3 protein is CASSSSSGRARDTQYF. The CDR3 DNA reads TGCGCCAGCAGCTCCTCTAGCGGGAGGGCCCGGGATACGCAGTATTTT.